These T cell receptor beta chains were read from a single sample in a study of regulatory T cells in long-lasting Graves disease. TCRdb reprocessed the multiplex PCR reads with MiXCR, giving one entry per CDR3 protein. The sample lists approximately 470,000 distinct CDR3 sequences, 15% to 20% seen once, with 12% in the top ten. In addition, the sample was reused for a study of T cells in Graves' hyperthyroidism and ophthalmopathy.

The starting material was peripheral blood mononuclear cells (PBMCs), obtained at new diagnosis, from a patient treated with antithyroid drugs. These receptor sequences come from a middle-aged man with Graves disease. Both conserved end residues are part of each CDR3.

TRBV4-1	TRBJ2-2	CASSRTQAGLNTGELFF
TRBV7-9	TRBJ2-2	CASSLPLRITGANTGELFF
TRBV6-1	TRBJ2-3	CASTPGTSGRPADTQYF
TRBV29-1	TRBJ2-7	CSVDGQGPYEQYF
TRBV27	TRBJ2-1	CASSLSASRSRFNEQFF
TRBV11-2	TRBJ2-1	CASSRDVYNEQFF
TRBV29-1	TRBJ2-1	CSVDPPSGINEQFF
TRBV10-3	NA	CAISDSGTSRDTQHF
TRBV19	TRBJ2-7	CASSPAGGYEQYF
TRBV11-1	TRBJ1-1	CASSRGQGPEAFF
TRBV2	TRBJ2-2	CASRGRGLVGELFF
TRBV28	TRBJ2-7	CASSPLTAGGPSEQYF
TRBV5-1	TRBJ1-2	CASSLEGANYGYTF
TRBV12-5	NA	CASGAEGLATNEQFF
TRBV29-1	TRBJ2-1	CSAGRPYNEQFF
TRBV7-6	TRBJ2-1	CASSYQGSEQFF
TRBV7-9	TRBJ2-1	CASSSSGRDNEQFF
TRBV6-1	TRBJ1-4	CASSRTGGPSNEKLFF
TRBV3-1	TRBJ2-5	CASSQDRGRETQYF
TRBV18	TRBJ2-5	CASSLGTGGGETQYF
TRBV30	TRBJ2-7	CAWSDSIRGYEQYF
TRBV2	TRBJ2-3	CASSAWGGTTPVIINTDTQYF
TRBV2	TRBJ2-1	CASSYRGGRDNEQFF
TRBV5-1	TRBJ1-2	CASSLETGGLYGYTF
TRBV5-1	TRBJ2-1	CASSPGTGPYNEQFF
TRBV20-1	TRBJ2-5	CSATGTLDGETQYF
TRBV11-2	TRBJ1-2	CASSLQAANDGYTF
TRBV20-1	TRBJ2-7	CSARDPATGGSYEQYF
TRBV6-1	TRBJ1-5	CASSADRGYQPQHF
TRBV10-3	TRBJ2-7	CAISDTGRNYEQYF
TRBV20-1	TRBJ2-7	CSALDGAYEQYF
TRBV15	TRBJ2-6	CATSRDTGGANVLTF
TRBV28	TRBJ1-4	CASSFGGANEKLFF
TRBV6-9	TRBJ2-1	CASSYGLPSGSGNEQFF
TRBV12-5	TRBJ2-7	CASGLVLGQELYEQYF
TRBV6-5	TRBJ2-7	CASSYLARSYEQYF
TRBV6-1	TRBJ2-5	CASSRRWAGGGQETQYF
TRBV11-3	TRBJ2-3	CASSSPLLAGGQDTQYF
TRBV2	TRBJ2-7	CASRPRVSYEQYF
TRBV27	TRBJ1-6	CASSPGGSSPLHF